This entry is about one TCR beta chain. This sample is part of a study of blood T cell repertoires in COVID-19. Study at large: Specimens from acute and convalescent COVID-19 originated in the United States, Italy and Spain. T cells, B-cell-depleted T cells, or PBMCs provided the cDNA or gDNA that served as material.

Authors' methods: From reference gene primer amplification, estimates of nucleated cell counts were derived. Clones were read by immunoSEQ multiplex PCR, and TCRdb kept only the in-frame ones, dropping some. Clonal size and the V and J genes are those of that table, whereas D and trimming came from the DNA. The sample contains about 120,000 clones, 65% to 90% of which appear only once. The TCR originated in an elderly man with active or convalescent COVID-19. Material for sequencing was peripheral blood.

The CDR3 region is CASSRGTGEYEKLFF. DNA of the CDR3: TGCGCCAGCAGCAGAGGGACAGGGGAGTATGAAAAACTGTTTTTT. V is TRBV5-1 and J is TRBJ1-4, with TRBD1 matching 10 bases. V was pared by 4 bases and J by 6 bases, with 6 bases of the junction left unmatched. The CDR3 loop spans 15 amino acids. Per germline, CDR1 SGHRS and CDR2 YFSETQ.